The sequence of this TCR beta chain was determined in a study of OX40 agonist ivuxolimab in advanced cancers. Study as a whole: One patient with hepatocellular carcinoma and two with cutaneous melanoma, three in all, had partial responses.

Regarding the study as a whole: The study found that CD8+ T cells averaged more expanded clones than CD4+. At doses 0.1 to 3.0 mg/kg, CD4+ and CD8+ clones expanded.

Between the trimmed V and J ends, which lost 4 bases and 1 base, there was a span of 6 bases. Germline V gene lookup returns CDR1 SGHTA and CDR2 FQGTGA. The CDR3 length is 13 residues. Only one count was recorded for this clone. Its antigen is as yet unknown. TCRdb's copy holds only in-frame clones and misses some; the assay was immunoSEQ multiplex PCR. The data contain under 150,000 clones, about 93% of them singletons. Sequenced here: CD4+ or CD8+ T cells sorted from blood, sampled in a trial of the OX40 agonist ivuxolimab. This rearrangement joins TRBV7-3 to TRBJ2-3; D is possibly TRBD2 (5 bases). The receptor was isolated from an adult with an advanced solid tumor such as melanoma, head and neck, liver or kidney cancer. The CDR3: CASSWRGTDTQYF. CDR3 nucleotide sequence: TGTGCCAGCAGCTGGCGGGGCACAGATACGCAGTATTTT.